This T cell receptor (beta chain) was retrieved from a study of T cells after yellow fever vaccination. Germline CDR1 ENHRY, CDR2 SYGVKD. V lost 6 bases, J lost 3 bases, and 4 bases stayed unmatched. There are 14 residues in the CDR3. TCRdb analysed the 5' RACE reads with MiXCR anew, one entry per CDR3 protein. The table shows 450,000 to 550,000 distinct CDR3 sequences, with around a fifth occurring only once. The TCR was taken from a man aged 18 to 29 who received the YFV17D yellow fever vaccine. The chain carries TRBV10-3 and TRBJ1-2, with TRBD1 matching over 10 bases. Sequencing used PBMCs, obtained less than 25 days after the first yellow fever vaccination. CDR3 residues: CAISRDRGYYGYTF. The CDR3 region has the DNA TGTGCCATCAGCAGGGACAGGGGTTACTATGGCTACACCTTC.